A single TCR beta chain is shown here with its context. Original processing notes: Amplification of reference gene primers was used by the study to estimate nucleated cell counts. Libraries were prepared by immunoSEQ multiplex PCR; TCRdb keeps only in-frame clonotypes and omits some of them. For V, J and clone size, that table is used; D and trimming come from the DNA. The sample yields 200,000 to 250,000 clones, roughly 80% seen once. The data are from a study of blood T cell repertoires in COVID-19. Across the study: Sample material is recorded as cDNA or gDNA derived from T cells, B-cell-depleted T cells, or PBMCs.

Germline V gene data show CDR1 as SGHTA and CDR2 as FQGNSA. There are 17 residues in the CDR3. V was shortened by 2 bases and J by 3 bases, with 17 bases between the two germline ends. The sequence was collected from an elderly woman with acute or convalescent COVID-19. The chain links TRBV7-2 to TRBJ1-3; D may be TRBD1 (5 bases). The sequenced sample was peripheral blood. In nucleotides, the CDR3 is TGTGCCAGCAGCTTATCCCCGTTGGTGGGGCATGGAAACACCATATATTTT. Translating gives CASSLSPLVGHGNTIYF.